This passage covers 32 T cell receptor beta chains from one sample sequenced in a study of cytomegalovirus exposure and HLA in healthy donors. The PCR ran on 60 Vbeta and 13 Jbeta primers. Sequencing used immunoSEQ multiplex PCR; TCRdb keeps in-frame clones, though not all of them. The table lists around 180,000 clones, about four fifths of them singletons. The sample comprised PBMCs. The receptors were gathered from a young man in good health and CMV-seropositive.

The gene calls are TRBV27 and TRBJ1-1; D unresolved. This CDR3 has 17 residues. Trimming removed 2 bases at V and 1 base at J, with 17 bases between. The germline V gene encodes CDR1 MNHEY and CDR2 SMNVEV (reference sequence). The CDR3 reads CASSLGFGGGENTEAFF. In DNA form, the CDR3 reads TGTGCCAGCAGTTTAGGATTCGGAGGCGGAGAGAACACTGAAGCTTTCTTT.

This clone was detected only a few times. The rearrangement uses TRBV6-5 and TRBJ2-5, with D perhaps TRBD1 (6 bases). With the DNA end fitting TRBJ2-7 better, the J assignment may be wrong. The CDR3 consists of 14 residues. Germline V gene data show CDR1 as MNHEY and CDR2 as SVGAGI. The CDR3, as DNA: TGTGCCAGCAGTTACTCGCCAGGGGTAGGCGAGCAGTACTTC. Translation: CASSYSPGVGEQYF.

The V call is TRBV7-6, the J call TRBJ1-6; weak D call: TRBD1 (6 bases). CDR1 SGHVS and CDR2 FNYEAQ come from the germline V gene. The CDR3 totals 15 residues. The V end was cut by 1 base, the J end by 3 bases, with 7 bases between. The CDR3 DNA reads TGTGCCAGCAGCTTAGTACAGGGCTATAATTCACCCCTCCACTTT. Its translation is CASSLVQGYNSPLHF.

The chain couples TRBV12-5 to TRBJ2-1, with 9 bases matching TRBD2. Germline CDR1 and CDR2: LGHNT and FRNRAP. Trimming at V came to 8 bases and at J to 8 bases, leaving 7 bases not matched to a gene. The CDR3 totals 13 residues. This CDR3 is CASIGRGGDEQFF. The CDR3 coding sequence is TGTGCTAGTATAGGGCGGGGGGGGGATGAGCAGTTCTTC.

The chain carries TRBV11-3 and TRBJ1-2; 7 positions agree with TRBD1. The junction had 6 bases not matched to a gene; V was cut back by 3 bases and J by 2 bases. Germline-derived CDR1 and CDR2 are SGHNT and YENEEA. CDR3 size: 15 residues. DNA of the CDR3: TGTGCCAGCAGCTTCTCCCTCAGGGGGAACTATGGCTACACCTTC. Amino acids: CASSFSLRGNYGYTF.

The V and J genes are TRBV4-1 and TRBJ2-1, with D possibly being TRBD1 (6 bases). Trimming cost V 3 bases and J 1 base, with 16 bases left between them. The CDR3 loop spans 17 amino acids. The germline V gene has CDR1 MGHRA and CDR2 YSYEKL. The CDR3 region is CASSQGAGGPSYNEQFF. The CDR3 bases are TGCGCCAGCAGCCAGGGGGCTGGGGGTCCATCCTACAATGAGCAGTTCTTC.

This clone was seen a few times. The chain links TRBV13 to TRBJ2-5; 8 nucleotides match TRBD2. The CDR3 covers 14 residues. The V gene's germline CDR1 is PRHDT and CDR2 FYEKMQ (reference sequence). The ends lost 4 bases at V and 3 bases at J; junction bases unmatched: 4. CDR3 bases: TGTGCCAGCAGCTCCCGGGGGGGGGAAGAGACCCAGTACTTC. It codes for CASSSRGGEETQYF.

The chain joins TRBV6-5 to TRBJ2-2; D remains unclear. V was trimmed by 0 bases and J by 6 bases, leaving 5 bases between them. Germline V gene lookup returns CDR1 MNHEY and CDR2 SVGAGI. The CDR3 loop spans 13 amino acids. The CDR3 DNA reads as TGTGCCAGCAGTTACTCAATAGCCGGGGAGCTGTTTTTT. This sequence encodes CASSYSIAGELFF.

The rearrangement joins TRBV2 to TRBJ2-7; D gene uncertain. Trimming left V 1 base short and J 5 bases short, with 12 bases between. Germline V CDR1 and CDR2: SNHLY, FYNNEI. The CDR3 is 14 residues long. CDR3 sequence reads: CASSEGATFHEQYF. The CDR3 DNA reads TGTGCCAGCAGTGAAGGGGCGACATTCCACGAGCAGTACTTC.

The rearrangement links TRBV13 to TRBJ2-5; D is ambiguous. The DNA end is more similar to TRBJ2-7, so the J call may be wrong. The CDR3 extends over 14 amino acids. The germline V gene encodes CDR1 PRHDT and CDR2 FYEKMQ (reference sequence). The chain's CDR3 is CASSLGGVNYEQYF. DNA for the CDR3: TGTGCCAGCAGCTTAGGTGGAGTGAACTACGAGCAGTACTTC.

The genes are TRBV6-1 and TRBJ2-3; TRBD2 aligns across 9 bases. With V trimmed by 10 bases and J by 2 bases, 10 bases remained unmatched. CDR1 MNHNS and CDR2 SASEGT come from the germline V gene. The CDR3 contains 15 residues. The CDR3 loop is CATRVREGNTDTQYF. Here the CDR3 DNA reads TGTGCCACCAGAGTGCGGGAGGGAAACACAGATACGCAGTATTTT.

CDR3 region: CASSYGRGLTGELFF. CDR3 in DNA: TGTGCCAGCAGTTACGGCAGAGGCCTCACCGGGGAGCTGTTTTTT. This chain joins TRBV27 and TRBJ2-2; D ambiguous. The CDR3 covers 15 residues. The germline V gene encodes CDR1 MNHEY and CDR2 SMNVEV (reference sequence). V shed 4 bases and J shed 4 bases, with 13 bases lying between them.

The chain links TRBV9 to TRBJ2-1, with D hard to call. CDR1 and CDR2 (germline): SGDLS, YYNGEE. Trimming cost V 0 bases and J 6 bases, with 13 bases left between them. CDR3 length: 15 residues. DNA for the CDR3: TGTGCCAGCAGCGTAGATCAATTTTATAGCAATGAGCAGTTCTTC. It codes for CASSVDQFYSNEQFF.

This chain connects TRBV29-1 to TRBJ2-2; TRBD1 matches 9 bases. Trimming removed 7 bases from V and 4 bases from J; junction bases left unmatched: 10. Germline values: CDR1 SQVTM, CDR2 ANQGSEA. The CDR3 totals 15 residues. The CDR3 coding sequence is TGCAGCGCCGAGGGACAGGGAAATTCCACCGGGGAGCTGTTTTTT. This gives the protein CSAEGQGNSTGELFF.

The table lists this clone with a few counts. V is TRBV4-1 and J is TRBJ2-5; the D gene is possibly TRBD1 (6 bases). Between the trimmed V and J ends, which lost 2 bases and 2 bases, there was a span of 18 bases. There are 17 residues in the CDR3. The V gene's germline CDR1 is MGHRA and CDR2 YSYEKL. DNA of the CDR3: TGCGCCAGCAGCCAATATCTTCGCGGACAGTTGCAAGAGACCCAGTACTTC. Its protein product is CASSQYLRGQLQETQYF.

The chain combines TRBV5-1 with TRBJ1-2; possible D gene TRBD1, 6 bases. Germline V gives CDR1 SGHRS, CDR2 YFSETQ. Trimming cost V 3 bases and J 4 bases, with 16 bases left between them. The CDR3 extends over 15 amino acids. The CDR3 nucleotides read TGCGCCAGCAGCTCCTCTACAGGGTCTGCCTATGGCTACACCTTC. Its translation: CASSSSTGSAYGYTF.

The chain uses TRBV11-2 and TRBJ2-3; 15 nucleotides agree with TRBD2. V lost 4 bases to trimming and J lost 5 bases; unmatched junction nucleotides: 7. Germline CDR1 reads SGHAT; CDR2 reads FQNNGV. This CDR3 region has 17 residues. The CDR3 loop reads CASSSGLAGGPGDTQYF. CDR3 bases: TGTGCCAGCAGCTCCGGACTAGCGGGGGGGCCTGGAGATACGCAGTATTTT.

The V call is TRBV4-2, the J call TRBJ2-7; 7 bases match TRBD2. This CDR3 is 14 amino acids long. CDR1 and CDR2 (germline): LGHNA, YNFKEQ. V lost 2 bases, J lost 3 bases, and 4 bases stayed unmatched. In DNA, the CDR3 is TGTGCCAGCAGCCAATTCGGGGGGTTCTACGAGCAGTACTTC. The encoded protein is CASSQFGGFYEQYF.

The chain links TRBV9 to TRBJ2-1; TRBD1 aligns across 9 bases. Germline V gene lookup returns CDR1 SGDLS and CDR2 YYNGEE. The CDR3 sequence is 15 residues long. The V gene end was trimmed by 4 bases and the J gene end by 7 bases; junction bases not matched to a gene: 9. The CDR3 DNA reads TGTGCCAGCAGCCCAAGGGACAGGGAGAGGAATGAGCAGTTCTTC. Amino acids: CASSPRDRERNEQFF.

The chain links TRBV6-1 to TRBJ2-1; 12 bases are shared with TRBD2. J gave up 5 bases and V 3 bases, and 11 bases lay outside the gene matches. CDR3 length equals 18 residues. In germline, CDR1 is MNHNS, CDR2 SASEGT. CDR3 nucleotides: TGTGCCAGCAGTGATAGCGGCCTAGCGGGGGGGCCCGACAATGAGCAGTTCTTC. Residues: CASSDSGLAGGPDNEQFF.

The genes are TRBV27 and TRBJ2-1, with 11 bases aligning to TRBD2. Germline assignment: CDR1 MNHEY and CDR2 SMNVEV (reference sequence). V shed 5 bases, J shed 4 bases, and the junction held 10 bases outside the gene matches. This CDR3 spans 17 amino acids. In DNA form, the CDR3 reads TGTGCCAGCAGTATAACTAGCGGGGGACTCTATTACAATGAGCAGTTCTTC. As protein: CASSITSGGLYYNEQFF.

The rearrangement joins TRBV6-6 to TRBJ2-7; 8 bases agree with TRBD1. This CDR3 contains 15 residues. After removal of 2 bases from V and 3 bases from J, the junction contained 6 bases not matched to a gene. The germline V gene encodes CDR1 MNHNY and CDR2 SVGAGI (reference sequence). The CDR3 is CASSYDTQGDYEQYF. Written as DNA, the CDR3 is TGTGCCAGCAGTTACGACACACAGGGGGACTACGAGCAGTACTTC.

This clone was found a few times. This chain links TRBV28 with TRBJ2-7, with D maybe TRBD2 (6 bases). This CDR3 has 14 amino acids. The germline gives CDR1 MDHEN, CDR2 SYDVKM. The ends were cut back, 4 bases at V and 1 base at J, with 11 bases in the middle. Here the CDR3 reads CASSSLGGSYEQYF. In nucleotides, the CDR3 is TGTGCCAGCAGTTCCCTCGGGGGATCCTACGAGCAGTACTTC.

The CDR3 spells CSVEPRTGGFTEAFF. For the CDR3, the DNA is TGCAGCGTTGAACCTCGGACAGGGGGCTTCACTGAAGCTTTCTTT. The rearrangement joins TRBV29-1 to TRBJ1-1; 11 bases are a match to TRBD1. The J segment lost 4 bases and the V segment lost 2 bases, leaving 6 bases of the junction unmatched. Germline V gene data show CDR1 as SQVTM and CDR2 as ANQGSEA. There are 15 residues in the CDR3.

This chain links TRBV13 with TRBJ2-7; 12 nucleotides match TRBD1. Trimming at V came to 2 bases and at J to 4 bases, leaving 3 bases not matched to a gene. CDR1 and CDR2 from the germline V gene are PRHDT and FYEKMQ (reference sequence). The CDR3 loop spans 15 amino acids. The CDR3 region has the DNA TGTGCCAGCAGCTTAAGGGGACAGGGGGCTTACGAGCAGTACTTC. Protein sequence: CASSLRGQGAYEQYF.

The rearrangement joins TRBV9 to TRBJ2-2; D is perhaps TRBD2 (5 bases). CDR1 SGDLS and CDR2 YYNGEE come from the germline V gene. CDR3 size: 15 residues. V lost 4 bases and J 0 bases, leaving 10 bases between the germline ends. This CDR3 is CASSPSGTNTGELFF. In DNA, the CDR3 is TGTGCCAGCAGCCCCAGCGGCACGAACACCGGGGAGCTGTTTTTT. Filled out from reference TRBV9 and TRBJ2-2, the complete variable domain reads DSGVTQTPKHLITATGQRVTLRCSPRSGDLSVYWYQQSLDQGLQFLIQYYNGEERAKGNILERFSAQQFPDLHSELNLSSLELGDSALYFCASSPSGTNTGELFFGEGSRLTVL.

V is TRBV27 and J is TRBJ2-3; D remains ambiguous. Trimming took off 4 bases at V and 6 bases at J, with 5 bases between the two ends. The CDR3 is made up of 11 amino acids. Germline CDR1 is MNHEY and CDR2 is SMNVEV (reference sequence). The CDR3 spells CASSSRDTQYF. As DNA, the CDR3 is TGTGCCAGCAGTTCGAGGGATACGCAGTATTTT.

The chain employs TRBV7-9 and TRBJ2-7, with 10 nucleotides matching TRBD2. CDR3 length equals 13 residues. In germline, CDR1 is SEHNR, CDR2 FQNEAQ (reference sequence). J lost 3 bases, V lost 5 bases, and 1 base had no gene match. The CDR3 reads CASSPSGGYEQYF. In DNA, the CDR3 is TGTGCCAGCAGCCCTAGCGGGGGCTACGAGCAGTACTTC.

Points on this clone: Additional DNA sequences in this sample encode the identical CDR3. V usage is TRBV10-1 and J usage is TRBJ2-7; D uncertain. The CDR3 runs 15 residues. In germline, CDR1 is WNHNN, CDR2 SYGVQD (reference sequence). Between the trimmed V and J ends, which lost 2 bases and 6 bases, there was a span of 17 bases. The CDR3 DNA reads TGCGCCAGCAGTGAGGTTAGCCCCTGGATCCGCGAGCAGTACTTC. Residues: CASSEVSPWIREQYF.

The sample holds one count of this clone. The V and J genes are TRBV4-3 and TRBJ1-4; TRBD1 matches 9 bases. Trimming cost V 2 bases and J 5 bases; bases outside gene matches: 12. The CDR3 is 18 residues long. Germline V gene data show CDR1 as LGHNA and CDR2 as YSLEER. CDR3 nucleotide sequence: TGCGCCAGCAGCCAACATCGGGTGCTGGGGACAGGGAATGAAAAACTGTTTTTT. It yields the protein CASSQHRVLGTGNEKLFF.

The V gene is TRBV28, the J gene TRBJ2-7; TRBD1 aligns across 10 bases. This CDR3 is 15 amino acids long. Germline CDR1 reads MDHEN; CDR2 reads SYDVKM. V was clipped by 6 bases and J by 3 bases; unmatched bases: 8. In DNA, the CDR3 is TGTGCCAGCAGGTTTGGGACAGGGGCCGACTACGAGCAGTACTTC. This codes for CASRFGTGADYEQYF.

In DNA, the CDR3 is TGTGCCAGCAGCCAAGATGACAGGGTAGAATTTATTAACTATGGCTACACCTTC. Residues: CASSQDDRVEFINYGYTF. The rearrangement joins TRBV14 to TRBJ1-2; 7 bases are shared with TRBD1. The germline V gene encodes CDR1 SGHDN and CDR2 FVKESK. The trim removed 0 bases at V and 1 base at J, leaving 11 bases unmatched. The CDR3 spans 18 residues.